This T cell receptor beta chain is from a study of graft-versus-host responses after intestinal transplantation. Looking at the study overall: Recipients had multivisceral, liver-intestinal, or isolated intestinal transplants. Study observations and caveats: GvH clones surfaced in recipient marrow, some emerging earlier in ileum or blood.

Per germline, CDR1 SGHRS and CDR2 YFSETQ. Trimming left V 0 bases short and J 7 bases short, with 10 bases between. This CDR3 has 14 residues. The data were produced by immunoSEQ multiplex PCR, yet TCRdb's version contains in-frame clones alone and is incomplete. This sample has 80,000 to 100,000 clones, with about 89% found just once. In regard to this clone: Its antigen is not identified.

The chain carries TRBV5-1 and TRBJ1-4; no reliable D call. The TCR sequence derives from a human donor who received an intestinal transplant. This specimen was unstimulated CD4+ T cells sorted from spleen or lymph node cells, taken before intestinal transplant. The CDR3, as DNA: TGCGCCAGCAGCTTGGCGGGTACAAGTGAAAAACTGTTTTTT. Translating it yields CASSLAGTSEKLFF.